This T cell receptor (beta chain) is from a study of graft-versus-host responses after intestinal transplantation. The overall study: Following induction with anti-thymocyte globulin, all recipients were given tacrolimus and steroids for two to three years. Study conclusions and caveats: Ileal or blood samples showed some GvH clones first, and such clones were also found in recipient marrow.

As to this clone: The antigen is undetermined.

The CDR3 loop spans 14 amino acids. Germline CDR1 and CDR2: PRHDT and FYEKMQ (reference sequence). Trimming removed 3 bases from V and 2 bases from J; junction bases left unmatched: 3. The repertoire was sequenced with immunoSEQ multiplex PCR; TCRdb's copy has only in-frame clones and lacks some. The data hold 65,000 to 90,000 clones, with 85% to 95% observed a single time. The starting material was unstimulated CD8+ T cells sorted from spleen or lymph node cells, obtained before transplant. The source is a human donor who was the organ donor for an intestinal transplant. The genes are TRBV13 and TRBJ2-7; TRBD2 matches 8 bases. CDR3 amino acids: CASSFGTRPYEQYF. CDR3 coding DNA: TGTGCCAGCAGCTTCGGGACTAGACCCTACGAGCAGTACTTC.